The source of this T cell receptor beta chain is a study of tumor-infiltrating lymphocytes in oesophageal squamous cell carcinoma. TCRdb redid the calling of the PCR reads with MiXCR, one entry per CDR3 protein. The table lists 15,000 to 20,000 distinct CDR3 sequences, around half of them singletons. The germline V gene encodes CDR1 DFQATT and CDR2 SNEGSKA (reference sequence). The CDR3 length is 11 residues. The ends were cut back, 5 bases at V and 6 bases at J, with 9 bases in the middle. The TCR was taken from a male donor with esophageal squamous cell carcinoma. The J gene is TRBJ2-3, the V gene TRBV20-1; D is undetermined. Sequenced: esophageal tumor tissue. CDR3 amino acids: CSAPSQDTQYF. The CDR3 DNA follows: TGCAGTGCTCCCTCCCAGGATACGCAGTATTTT.